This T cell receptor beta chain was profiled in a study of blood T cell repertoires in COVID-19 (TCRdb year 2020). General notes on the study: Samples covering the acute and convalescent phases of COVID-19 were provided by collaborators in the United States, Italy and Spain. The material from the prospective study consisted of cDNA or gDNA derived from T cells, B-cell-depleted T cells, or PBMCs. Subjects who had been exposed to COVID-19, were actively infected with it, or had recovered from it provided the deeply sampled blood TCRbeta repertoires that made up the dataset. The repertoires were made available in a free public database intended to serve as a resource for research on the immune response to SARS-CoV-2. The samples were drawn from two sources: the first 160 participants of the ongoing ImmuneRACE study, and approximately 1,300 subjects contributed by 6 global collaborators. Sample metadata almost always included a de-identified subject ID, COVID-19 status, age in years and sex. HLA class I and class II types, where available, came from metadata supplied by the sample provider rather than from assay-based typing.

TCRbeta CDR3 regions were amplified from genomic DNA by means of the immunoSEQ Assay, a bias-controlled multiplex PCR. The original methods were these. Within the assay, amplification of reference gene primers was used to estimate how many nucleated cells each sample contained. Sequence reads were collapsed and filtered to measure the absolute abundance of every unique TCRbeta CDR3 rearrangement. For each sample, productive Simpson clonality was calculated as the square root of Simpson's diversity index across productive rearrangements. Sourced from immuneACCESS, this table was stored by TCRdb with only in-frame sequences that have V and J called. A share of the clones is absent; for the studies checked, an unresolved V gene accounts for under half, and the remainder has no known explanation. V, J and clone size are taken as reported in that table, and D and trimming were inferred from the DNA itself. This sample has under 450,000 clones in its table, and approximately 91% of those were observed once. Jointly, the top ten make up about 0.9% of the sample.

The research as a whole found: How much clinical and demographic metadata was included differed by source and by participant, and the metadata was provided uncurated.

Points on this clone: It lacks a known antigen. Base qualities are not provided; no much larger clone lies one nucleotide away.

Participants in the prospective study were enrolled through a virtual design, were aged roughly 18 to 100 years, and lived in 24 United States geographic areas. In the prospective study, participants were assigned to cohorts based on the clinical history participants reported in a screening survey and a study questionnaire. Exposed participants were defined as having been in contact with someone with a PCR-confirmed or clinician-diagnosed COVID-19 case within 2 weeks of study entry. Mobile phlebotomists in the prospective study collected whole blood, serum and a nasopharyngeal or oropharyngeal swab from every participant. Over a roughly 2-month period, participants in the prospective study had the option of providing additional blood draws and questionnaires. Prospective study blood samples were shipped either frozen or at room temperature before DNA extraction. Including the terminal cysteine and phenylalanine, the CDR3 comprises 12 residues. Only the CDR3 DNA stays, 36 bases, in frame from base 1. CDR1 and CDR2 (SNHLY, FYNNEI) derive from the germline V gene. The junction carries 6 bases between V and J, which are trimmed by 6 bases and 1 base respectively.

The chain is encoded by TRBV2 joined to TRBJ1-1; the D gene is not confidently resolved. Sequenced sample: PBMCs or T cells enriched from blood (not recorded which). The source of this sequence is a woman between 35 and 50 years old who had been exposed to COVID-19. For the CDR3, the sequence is CASRTPNTEAFF. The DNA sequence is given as TGTGCCAGCAGGACACCGAACACTGAAGCTTTCTTT.